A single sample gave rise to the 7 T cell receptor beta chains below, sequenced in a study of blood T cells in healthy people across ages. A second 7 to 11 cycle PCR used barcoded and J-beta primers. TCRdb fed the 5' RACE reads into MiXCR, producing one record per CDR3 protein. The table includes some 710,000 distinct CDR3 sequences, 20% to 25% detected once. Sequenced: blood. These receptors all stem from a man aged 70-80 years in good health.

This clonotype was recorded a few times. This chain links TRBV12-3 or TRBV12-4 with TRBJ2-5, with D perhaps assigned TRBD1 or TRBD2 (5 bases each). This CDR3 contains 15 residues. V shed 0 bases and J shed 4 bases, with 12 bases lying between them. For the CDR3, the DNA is TGTGCCAGCAGTTTAGCGCCGGGACGTGGAGAGACCCAGTACTTC. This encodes CASSLAPGRGETQYF.

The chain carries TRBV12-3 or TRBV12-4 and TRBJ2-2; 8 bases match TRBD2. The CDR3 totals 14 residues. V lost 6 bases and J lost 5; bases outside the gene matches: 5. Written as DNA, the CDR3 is TGTGCCAGCAGAGCGGGGGCGAGGACCGGGGAGCTGTTTTTT. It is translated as CASRAGARTGELFF.

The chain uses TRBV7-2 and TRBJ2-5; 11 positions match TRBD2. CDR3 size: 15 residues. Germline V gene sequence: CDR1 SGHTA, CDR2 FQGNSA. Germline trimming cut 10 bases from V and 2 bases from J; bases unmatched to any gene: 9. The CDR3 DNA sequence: TGTGCCACCGAAACCGGGACTAGCGGACAAGAGACCCAGTACTTC. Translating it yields CATETGTSGQETQYF.

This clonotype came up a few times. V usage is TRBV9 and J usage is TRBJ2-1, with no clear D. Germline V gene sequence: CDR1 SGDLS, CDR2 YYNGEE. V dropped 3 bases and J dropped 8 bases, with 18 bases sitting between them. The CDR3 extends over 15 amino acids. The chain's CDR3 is CASSAHLKNPYEQFF. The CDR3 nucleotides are TGTGCCAGCAGCGCACACCTCAAAAACCCCTATGAGCAGTTCTTC.

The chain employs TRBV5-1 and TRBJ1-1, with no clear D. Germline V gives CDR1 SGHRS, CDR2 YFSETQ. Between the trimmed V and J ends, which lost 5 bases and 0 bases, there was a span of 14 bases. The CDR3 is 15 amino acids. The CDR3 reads CASSHSAHMNTEAFF. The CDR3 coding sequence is TGCGCCAGCAGTCACTCGGCACATATGAACACTGAAGCTTTCTTT.

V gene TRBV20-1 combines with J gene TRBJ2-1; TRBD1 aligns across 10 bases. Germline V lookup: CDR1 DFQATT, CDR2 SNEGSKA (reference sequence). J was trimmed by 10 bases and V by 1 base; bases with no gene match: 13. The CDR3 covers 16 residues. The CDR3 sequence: CSARGRNRDRGYEQFF. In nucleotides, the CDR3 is TGCAGTGCTAGAGGTCGTAACCGGGACAGGGGTTACGAGCAGTTCTTC.

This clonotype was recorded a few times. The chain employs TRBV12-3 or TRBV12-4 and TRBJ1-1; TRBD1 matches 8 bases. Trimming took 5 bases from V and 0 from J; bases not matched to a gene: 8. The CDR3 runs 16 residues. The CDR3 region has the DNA TGTGCCAGCAGTCCTAGACAGGGGAACATGAACACTGAAGCTTTCTTT. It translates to CASSPRQGNMNTEAFF.